This TCR beta chain comes out of a study of blood T cell repertoires in COVID-19. At the level of the study: COVID-19 samples, acute and convalescent, were from the United States, Italy and Spain. T cells, B-cell-depleted T cells, or PBMCs provided the cDNA or gDNA that served as material.

This CDR3 is built from 18 residues. CDR1 and CDR2 (germline): ENHRY, SYGVKD. Trimming took 4 bases from V and 0 from J; bases not matched to a gene: 6. Authors' methods: Estimated nucleated cell counts came from reference gene primer amplification. TCRdb's copy holds only in-frame clones and misses some; the assay was immunoSEQ multiplex PCR. V and J calls and clone size are as listed in that table; D and trimming were resolved from the DNA. The sample gives about 76,000 clones, around 75% of which show up once; 21% is in the top ten. The chain couples TRBV10-3 to TRBJ2-3; 14 bases align to TRBD2. Sequenced material: peripheral blood. The source is a man between 65 and 80 years old with acute or convalescent COVID-19. The CDR3 coding sequence is TGTGCCATCAGTGGGACTAGCGGGAGGTCTCCTAGCACAGATACGCAGTATTTT. This sequence encodes CAISGTSGRSPSTDTQYF.